Listed below are T cell receptor beta chains from one sample, sequenced in a study of early T cells in non-severe SARS-CoV-2 infection. TCRdb itself ran the 5' RACE reads through MiXCR, one entry per CDR3 protein. The sample includes around 100,000 distinct CDR3 sequences, about an eighth seen only once; the top ten take 6.2%. The sequencing input was whole blood. The receptors come from an adult who was a healthcare worker with PCR-confirmed SARS-CoV-2 infection or an uninfected control (not recorded which). The CDR3 runs from the conserved cysteine through the conserved F or W. D genes are given only for firm matches. The size field is filled for only some rows; it gives once, few, many or a size class.

TGTGCCAGCAGTTCTGGAGGCGAGGAGACCCAGTACTTC,CASSSGGEETQYF,NA,TRBV6-2/TRBV6-3,many,TRBJ2-5
TGTGCCAGCTCAGCGGACGGGAACAATCAGCCCCAGCATTTT,CASSADGNNQPQHF,NA,TRBV18,few,TRBJ1-5
TGTGCCAGCAGTTACCGATACGGGTCAGATACGCAGTATTTT,CASSYRYGSDTQYF,NA,TRBV6-5,NA,TRBJ2-3
TGTGCCAGCAGCCAACAGGGACTGCCCAATTCACCCCTCCACTTT,CASSQQGLPNSPLHF,NA,TRBV11-2,few,TRBJ1-6
TGCGCCAGCAGCCATTTACCGGCGAGTTCAGAGACCCAGTACTTC,CASSHLPASSETQYF,NA,TRBV4-1,many,TRBJ2-5
TGTGCCAGCAGCCCATTGTCGCTTAGCGGGGGGTATATCAAGCAGTACTTC,CASSPLSLSGGYIKQYF,TRBD2,TRBV11-2,few,TRBJ2-7
TGCGCCAGCACCGGCGTATTTACAGATACGCAGTATTTT,CASTGVFTDTQYF,NA,TRBV5-1,few,TRBJ2-3
TGTGCCAGCAGCTTAGGTCCCCAAGAAGCGTACTATGGCTACACCTTC,CASSLGPQEAYYGYTF,NA,TRBV7-2,medium-sized,TRBJ1-2
TGTGCCAGCAGGGCGGGGACCTACACGGATGAGCAGTTCTTC,CASRAGTYTDEQFF,NA,TRBV7-3,many,TRBJ2-1
TGTGCCAGCAGCCAAACAGGGGGAGTCTCACCCCTCCACTTT,CASSQTGGVSPLHF,TRBD1,TRBV14,many,TRBJ1-6
TGTGCCAGCAGCTTAGATCGAGTCCCGGGGAGCTACTACAATGAGCAGTTCTTC,CASSLDRVPGSYYNEQFF,NA,TRBV11-2,few,TRBJ2-1
TGTGCCAGCAGTTTCGGTCGGGCTAGCACAGATACGCAGTATTTT,CASSFGRASTDTQYF,NA,TRBV28,few,TRBJ2-3
TGTGCCAGCAGCTTAGCGCCCGACGGGCAAGCTTTCTTT,CASSLAPDGQAFF,NA,TRBV7-2,few,TRBJ1-1